A single sample gave rise to the 17 T cell receptor beta chains below, sequenced in a study of identical twins. TCRdb itself ran the 5' RACE reads through MiXCR, one entry per CDR3 protein. This table has 450,000 to 650,000 distinct CDR3 sequences, roughly 15% appearing once. These same data were also listed under a study on yellow fever vaccine responses in identical twins.

The specimen sequenced was CD4+ T cells sorted from blood. The receptors were sampled from a woman between 18 and 30 years old in good health.

This clonotype was seen only a few times. Written as DNA, the CDR3 is TGTGCCAGCAGCGGACAGGGGGCAGGGAACTATGGCTACACCTTC. Its protein is CASSGQGAGNYGYTF. This chain uses TRBV9 with TRBJ1-2, with 10 bases matching TRBD1. CDR3 length: 15 amino acids. Germline lookup yields CDR1 SGDLS and CDR2 YYNGEE. V shed 3 bases and J 2 bases; nucleotides not matched to a gene: 4.

This clonotype has a handful of counts. The chain uses TRBV10-3 and TRBJ2-7; TRBD1 aligns across 7 bases. Germline V lookup: CDR1 ENHRY, CDR2 SYGVKD. The CDR3 has 13 residues. Trimming took 6 bases from V and 5 from J; bases not matched to a gene: 7. For the CDR3, the DNA is TGTGCCATCAGCACTCAGGGGGTGCACGAGCAGTACTTC. Protein sequence: CAISTQGVHEQYF.

There are a few counts of this clonotype. The rearrangement joins TRBV5-1 to TRBJ2-5; D is possibly TRBD2 (6 bases). Germline V CDR1 and CDR2: SGHRS, YFSETQ. V shed 1 base and J shed 3 bases, with 10 bases lying between them. The CDR3 totals 14 residues. In DNA form, the CDR3 reads TGCGCCAGCAGCTTGACTAGCCTCGAAGAGACCCAGTACTTC. Translated: CASSLTSLEETQYF.

This clonotype was counted between two and nine times. The rearrangement uses TRBV24-1 and TRBJ2-3, with 8 bases fitting TRBD2. CDR1 is KGHDR, CDR2 SFDVKD, per germline. CDR3 length: 16 residues. J gave up 0 bases and V 1 base, and 2 bases lay outside the gene matches. CDR3 residues: CATSDFASGSTDTQYF. CDR3 coding DNA: TGTGCCACCAGTGATTTTGCTAGCGGGAGCACAGATACGCAGTATTTT.

J is TRBJ2-5 and V is TRBV5-1, with D uncertain. Germline V gives CDR1 SGHRS, CDR2 YFSETQ. The CDR3 totals 14 residues. V shed 4 bases and J shed 5 bases, with 15 bases lying between them. CDR3 residues: CASSVKPLRETQYF. The CDR3 DNA reads as TGCGCCAGCAGCGTTAAACCCCTACGGGAGACCCAGTACTTC. Full variable domain (rest looked up from reference TRBV5-1 and TRBJ2-5): KAGVTQTPRYLIKTRGQQVTLSCSPISGHRSVSWYQQTPGQGLQFLFEYFSETQRNKGNFPGRFSGRQFSNSRSEMNVSTLELGDSALYLCASSVKPLRETQYFGPGTRLLVL.

The genes are TRBV16 and TRBJ2-1, with no clear D. The CDR3 runs to 16 residues. V was pared by 2 bases and J by 10 bases, with 21 bases between. Germline loops: CDR1 KGHSY, CDR2 FQNENV. This chain's CDR3 is CASSQKYSLLGSEQFF. The CDR3 bases are TGTGCCAGCAGCCAAAAATACAGCCTTTTGGGTTCGGAGCAGTTCTTC.

The chain links TRBV12-3 or TRBV12-4 to TRBJ1-2; no clear D gene. The CDR3 covers 14 residues. The V gene lost 3 bases and the J gene lost 5 bases, with 13 bases spanning the gap. The CDR3 bases are TGTGCCAGCAGTTTCCTCCCGACCTCTTATGGCTACACCTTC. Translating it yields CASSFLPTSYGYTF.

About this clonotype: The junction shows a germline mismatch at one end, possibly a read error. The V gene is TRBV20-1, the J gene TRBJ2-3, with D hard to call. This CDR3 spans 13 amino acids. Germline CDR1 reads DFQATT; CDR2 reads SNEGSKA (reference sequence). CDR3 in amino acids: CSAPDGSTDTRYF. The CDR3 nucleotides are TGCAGTGCGCCGGACGGTAGCACAGATACGCGGTATTTT.

A few counts support this clonotype. This chain joins TRBV20-1 and TRBJ2-5; 7 nucleotides line up with TRBD2. With V trimmed by 1 base and J by 3 bases, 5 bases remained unmatched. The CDR3 sequence is 14 residues long. CDR1 is DFQATT and CDR2 is SNEGSKA in the germline V gene (reference sequence). The chain's CDR3 is CSARVTSSEETQYF. The CDR3 DNA is TGCAGTGCTAGAGTGACTAGCAGTGAAGAGACCCAGTACTTC.

V usage is TRBV5-1 and J usage is TRBJ2-5; TRBD1 aligns across 10 bases. V lost 4 bases to trimming and J lost 5 bases; unmatched junction nucleotides: 8. Per germline, CDR1 SGHRS and CDR2 YFSETQ. This CDR3 is built from 15 residues. In DNA, the CDR3 is TGCGCCAGCAGCAAGGGACAGGGGCACCGGGAGACCCAGTACTTC. Translation gives CASSKGQGHRETQYF.

This clonotype was picked up a small number of times. This chain links TRBV12-3 or TRBV12-4 with TRBJ2-7, with D possibly being TRBD1 (5 bases). V lost 5 bases, J lost 2 bases, and 13 bases lay in between. This CDR3 spans 14 amino acids. DNA of the CDR3: TGTGCCAGCAGTCTAGGACATTCAACCTACGAGCAGTACTTC. It translates to CASSLGHSTYEQYF.

This clonotype was observed a few times. The chain uses TRBV20-1 and TRBJ1-2; 7 bases are a match to TRBD1. Germline values: CDR1 DFQATT, CDR2 SNEGSKA (reference sequence). V was clipped by 3 bases and J by 5 bases; unmatched bases: 12. This CDR3 has 15 amino acids. This chain's CDR3 is CSASNRGDGGYGYTF. The CDR3 coding sequence is TGCAGTGCTAGCAACAGGGGCGATGGGGGATATGGCTACACCTTC.

The sample holds many counts of this clonotype. This rearrangement joins TRBV29-1 to TRBJ2-3, with D unresolved. Trimming took 8 bases from V and 0 from J, leaving 15 bases between them. There are 14 residues in the CDR3. Germline CDR1 and CDR2: SQVTM and ANQGSEA. The CDR3: CSLERRLSTDTQYF. DNA of the CDR3: TGCAGCCTAGAACGGCGCCTTAGCACAGATACGCAGTATTTT.

This clonotype has just a few counts. The chain employs TRBV4-1 and TRBJ2-1, with 10 bases matching TRBD2. CDR1 and CDR2 from the germline V gene are MGHRA and YSYEKL. The CDR3 runs 17 residues. Trimming removed 3 bases from V and 6 bases from J; junction bases left unmatched: 11. The CDR3 region is CASSHYILAGEINEQFF. The CDR3 DNA follows: TGCGCCAGCAGCCATTATATTCTAGCGGGGGAGATCAATGAGCAGTTCTTC.

This clonotype was picked up a small number of times. The chain couples TRBV4-1 to TRBJ2-1, with D tentatively TRBD1 (6 bases). CDR1 is MGHRA, CDR2 YSYEKL, per germline. V was trimmed by 2 bases and J by 7 bases, leaving 15 bases between them. CDR3 size: 15 residues. The CDR3 nucleotides read TGCGCCAGCAGCCAACCTCGATTGAGGGGGAATGAGCAGTTCTTC. As protein: CASSQPRLRGNEQFF.

Notes on this clonotype: This could be a read error, since a much larger clone is one nucleotide away. J is TRBJ2-5 and V is TRBV5-1, with 7 bases fitting TRBD1. V was clipped by 4 bases and J by 5 bases; unmatched bases: 11. This CDR3 is 15 amino acids long. Looked up from germline, CDR1 is SGHRS and CDR2 is YFSETQ. The CDR3 coding sequence is TGCGCCAGCAGCACCCGACAGGGCGAGAGGGAGACCCAGTACTTC. Translated: CASSTRQGERETQYF.

This clonotype was seen only a few times. V and J are TRBV6-5 and TRBJ2-2; possible D gene TRBD1, 5 bases. From germline, CDR1 is MNHEY and CDR2 SVGAGI. The length of the CDR3 is 16 residues. Trimming removed 4 bases at V and 0 bases at J, with 12 bases between. DNA for the CDR3: TGTGCCAGCAGTTCTACAGGATCCGCGAACACCGGGGAGCTGTTTTTT. It codes for CASSSTGSANTGELFF.